Given below is one TCR beta chain in context. The antigen remains unidentified. This CDR3 comprises 14 residues. The germline V gene encodes CDR1 SGHTA and CDR2 FQGNSA. V lost 1 base and J 1 base, leaving 5 bases between the germline ends. This sample is part of a study of T cell responses to AZD1222 COVID-19 vaccine. Libraries were prepared by immunoSEQ multiplex PCR; TCRdb keeps only in-frame clonotypes and omits some of them. The data hold about 140,000 clones, with approximately 90% observed a single time. Study results and limitations: Repertoire sampling happened only post peak T cell response. The sample set comprised mostly white British donors with more females, and clonal diversity was possibly underestimated.

This material consisted of peripheral blood, taken on day 0 of AZD1222 vaccination. This sequence was found in an adult in good health. The chain carries TRBV7-2 and TRBJ2-4; possible D gene TRBD2, 5 bases. The DNA for the CDR3 is TGTGCCAGCAGCTTAGGAGGGGCCAAAAACATTCAGTACTTC. This gives the protein CASSLGGAKNIQYF.